This T cell receptor beta chain appears in the sequencing data of a study of cytomegalovirus exposure and HLA in healthy donors. This PCR relied on a set of 60 Vbeta primers and 13 Jbeta primers. The assay was immunoSEQ multiplex PCR, and TCRdb's table has in-frame clones only and misses some. The sample shows under 150,000 clones, 73% of them seen only once. V lost 4 bases and J 19 bases, leaving 18 bases between the germline ends. Germline V gives CDR1 SGHDT, CDR2 YYEEEE. This CDR3 has 12 residues. Sequencing used PBMCs. This TCR was recovered from a woman in her forties in good health and CMV-seronegative. The chain employs TRBV5-6 and TRBJ2-6; D gene ambiguous. CDR3 in DNA: TGTGCCAGCAGCGCTAAGGAGTGCAAGGCCACTTTC. This translates into CASSAKECKATF.